This T cell receptor (beta chain) was found in a study of T-cell reconstitution after alpha-beta-depleted transplantation in children (dated by TCRdb to the mid-2010s). Regarding the complete study: T-cell immune reconstitution after TCRalphabeta/CD19-depleted allogeneic hematopoietic cell transplantation in children was quantitatively tracked in the study by means of TCR repertoire profiling.

A single count supports this clonotype. Its antigen specificity is not known. Base quality data are lacking; no much larger clone is found one base away. Weak support is all one read offers. From the cysteine through the phenylalanine, the CDR3 covers 16 amino acids. The kept DNA is CDR3 alone, 48 bases in frame from the first base. Relative to germline, V is 6 bases shorter and J is 0 bases shorter, with 15 bases between their ends. The germline V gene provides CDR1 SGHVS and CDR2 FNYEAQ. Library generation was performed with PCR. The listed sequencing device is Illumina HiSeq 2500. TCR libraries were prepared with molecular barcoding, using unique molecular identifiers to normalize TCRbeta repertoire quantification. The raw public reads went through TCRdb reprocessing: fastp at Q25, MiXCR clone calling, in-frame beta chains kept. Each CDR3 protein gets just one entry, which takes the most common genes and DNA from the rows behind it. This sample lists about 340,000 distinct CDR3 sequences; 13% were detected once. The ten top clones hold about 3.9% of the sample.

Sequenced here: PBMCs, sampled from the stem cell graft. This chain joins TRBV7-6 to TRBJ2-4; there is no confident call for the D gene. The receptor was derived from a human donor who donated a stem cell graft to a child with Fanconi anemia. The CDR3 reads CASSLKGRLAKNIQYF. The DNA sequence reads TGTGCCAGCAGTCTAAAGGGCAGGTTAGCCAAAAACATTCAGTACTTC.